These T cell receptor beta chains were read from a single sample in a study of graft-versus-host responses after intestinal transplantation. No antigens are known for them. Some clones are missing from TCRdb's copy, which holds only in-frame ones; the method was immunoSEQ multiplex PCR. Found here are 130,000 or so clones, around nine tenths of them singletons; the top ten hold over 0.15%. Sequences were derived from unstimulated CD4+ T cells sorted from spleen or lymph node cells, sampled before intestinal transplant. The receptors were gathered from a human donor who received an intestinal transplant. Both conserved end residues are part of each CDR3. D genes are given only for firm matches. The size entry is marked missing in some rows and otherwise reads once, few, many or a size class.

>TRBJ1-6|.|.|TRBV7-8
CASSRDVASYNSPLHF
TGTGCCAGCAGCCGAGACGTAGCCTCCTATAATTCACCCCTCCACTTT
>TRBJ1-6|.|.|TRBV15
CATSSTRTESSYNSPLHF
TGTGCCACCAGCAGTACTCGGACAGAGAGCTCCTATAATTCACCCCTCCACTTT
>TRBJ2-2|.|.|TRBV19
CASSIVGANTGELFF
TGTGCCAGTAGTATAGTAGGGGCGAACACCGGGGAGCTGTTTTTT
>TRBJ2-5|.|TRBD1|TRBV7-2
CASSLDRGLQETQYF
TGTGCCAGCAGCCTCGACAGGGGGCTTCAAGAGACCCAGTACTTC
>TRBJ2-1|.|TRBD1|TRBV5-1
CASKGGTGEYNEQFF
TGCGCCAGCAAAGGGGGTACAGGGGAGTACAATGAGCAGTTCTTC
>TRBJ1-5|.|.|TRBV5-5
CASSIGWGGNQPQHF
TGTGCCAGCAGCATTGGATGGGGGGGCAATCAGCCCCAGCATTTT
>TRBJ1-3|.|.|TRBV14
CASSQGRSSGNTIYF
TGTGCCAGCAGCCAGGGCAGGAGCTCTGGAAACACCATATATTTT
>TRBJ1-2|.|.|TRBV30
CAWSPGGIYGYTF
TGTGCCTGGAGCCCCGGGGGGATTTATGGCTACACCTTC
>TRBJ2-7|.|TRBD1|TRBV6-5
CASRQGARHEQYF
TGTGCCAGCAGACAGGGGGCGAGGCACGAGCAGTACTTC
>TRBJ1-5|.|.|TRBV18
CASSPPGREGQPQHF
TGTGCCAGCTCACCACCAGGCAGGGAGGGTCAGCCCCAGCATTTT
>TRBJ2-5|once|.|TRBV5-1
CASSWGVQETQYF
TGCGCCAGCAGCTGGGGAGTCCAAGAGACCCAGTACTTC
>TRBJ2-5|.|.|TRBV7-9
CASSLGSGDWETQYF
TGTGCCAGCAGCTTAGGGTCAGGCGATTGGGAGACCCAGTACTTC
>TRBJ1-6|.|.|TRBV5-1
CASSLVGQVVNSPLHF
TGCGCCAGCAGCTTGGTAGGCCAGGTGGTTAATTCACCCCTCCACTTT
>TRBJ1-5|once|.|TRBV6-5
CASSLSLGREPQHF
TGTGCCAGCAGTTTATCGCTAGGTAGGGAGCCCCAGCATTTT
>TRBJ2-1|.|.|TRBV19
CASDLGESSYNEQFF
TGTGCCAGTGACCTGGGAGAGTCCTCCTACAATGAGCAGTTCTTC
>TRBJ2-6|.|TRBD2|TRBV9
CASSPGTSGFSGANVLTF
TGTGCCAGCAGCCCTGGGACTAGCGGGTTCTCTGGGGCCAACGTCCTGACTTTC
>TRBJ1-5|.|.|TRBV6-5
CASSTRQDPNQPQHF
TGTGCCAGCAGTACTCGACAGGATCCGAATCAGCCCCAGCATTTT
>TRBJ1-2|.|.|TRBV7-9
CASSLALTASEGGGYTF
TGTGCCAGCAGCTTAGCCCTGACCGCTTCTGAGGGAGGCGGCTACACCTTC
>TRBJ2-1|.|.|TRBV4-1
CASSLLADAYNEQFF
TGCGCCAGCAGCCTTCTGGCAGACGCCTACAATGAGCAGTTCTTC
>TRBJ1-2|.|TRBD1|TRBV7-9
CASSFGGGRDGYTF
TGTGCCAGCAGCTTCGGAGGGGGCAGGGATGGCTACACCTTC
>TRBJ2-5|.|.|TRBV7-2
CASRRGHGETQYF
TGTGCCAGCAGGCGTGGACATGGGGAGACCCAGTACTTC
>TRBJ2-1|.|TRBD2|TRBV7-7
CASSPKETSGGISYNEQFF
TGTGCCAGCAGCCCCAAGGAGACTAGCGGGGGGATCTCCTACAATGAGCAGTTCTTC
>TRBJ2-1|.|TRBD1|TRBV10-3
CAISYRGSDEQFF
TGTGCCATCAGTTACAGGGGATCGGATGAGCAGTTCTTC
>TRBJ2-5|.|.|TRBV7-9
CASSPRDLQETQYF
TGTGCCAGCAGCCCACGGGACCTCCAAGAGACCCAGTACTTC